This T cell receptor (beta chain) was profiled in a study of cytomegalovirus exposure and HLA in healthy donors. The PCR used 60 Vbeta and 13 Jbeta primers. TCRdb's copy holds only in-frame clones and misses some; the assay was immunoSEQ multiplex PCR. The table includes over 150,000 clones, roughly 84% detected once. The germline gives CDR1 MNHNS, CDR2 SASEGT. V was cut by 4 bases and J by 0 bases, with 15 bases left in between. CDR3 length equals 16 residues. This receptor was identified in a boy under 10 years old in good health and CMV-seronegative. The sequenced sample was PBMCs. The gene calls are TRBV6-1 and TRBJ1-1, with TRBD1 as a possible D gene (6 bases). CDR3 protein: CASSGPMGAVNTEAFF. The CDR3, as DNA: TGTGCCAGCAGTGGGCCCATGGGGGCTGTGAACACTGAAGCTTTCTTT.